These 32 T cell receptor beta chains came from one sample sequenced in a study of blood T cell repertoires in COVID-19. Clones were sequenced by immunoSEQ multiplex PCR, and TCRdb holds only the in-frame ones, with some missing. This table has 85,000 to 130,000 clones, roughly 80% appearing once. The sequenced sample was peripheral blood. Every receptor here comes from a woman aged 60-75 years with acute or convalescent COVID-19.

J is TRBJ1-5 and V is TRBV28, with 7 nucleotides matching TRBD1. CDR3 length: 13 residues. The germline CDR1 and CDR2 sequences are MDHEN and SYDVKM. The V and J ends lost 7 bases and 9 bases, in that order; junction bases with no gene match: 9. DNA of the CDR3: TGTGCCAGCACGCGACAGGGATCTTCGCCCCAGCATTTT. It translates to CASTRQGSSPQHF. The complete variable domain, with remaining parts taken from reference TRBV28 and TRBJ1-5, reads DVKVTQSSRYLVKRTGEKVFLECVQDMDHENMFWYRQDPGLGLRLIYFSYDVKMKEKGDIPEGYSVSREKKERFSLILESASTNQTSMYLCASTRQGSSPQHFGDGTRLSIL.

This chain links TRBV5-4 with TRBJ2-3; possibly TRBD2 for D (5 bases). Trimming pared 2 bases from V and 2 bases from J, leaving 12 bases between. Germline values: CDR1 SGHNT, CDR2 YYREEE (reference sequence). The CDR3 sequence is 15 residues long. The CDR3 spells CASSLKSGATDTQYF. The CDR3 nucleotides read TGTGCCAGCAGCTTAAAAAGCGGTGCCACAGATACGCAGTATTTT.

V and J are TRBV12-3 or TRBV12-4 and TRBJ1-1; 8 positions agree with TRBD1. Trimming took 6 bases from V and 3 from J; bases not matched to a gene: 0. There are 12 residues in the CDR3. CDR3 DNA sequence: TGTGCCAGCAGGACAGGGGACACTGAAGCTTTCTTT. This sequence encodes CASRTGDTEAFF.

The rearrangement uses TRBV28 and TRBJ1-5, with 7 bases aligning to TRBD1. The CDR3 runs to 13 residues. Germline lookup yields CDR1 MDHEN and CDR2 SYDVKM. The V and J ends lost 6 bases and 7 bases, in that order; junction bases with no gene match: 6. The CDR3 is CASRPRGEQPQHF. In nucleotides, the CDR3 is TGTGCCAGCAGACCCAGGGGGGAACAGCCCCAGCATTTT. The full variable domain, its missing parts supplied by reference TRBV28 and TRBJ1-5, is DVKVTQSSRYLVKRTGEKVFLECVQDMDHENMFWYRQDPGLGLRLIYFSYDVKMKEKGDIPEGYSVSREKKERFSLILESASTNQTSMYLCASRPRGEQPQHFGDGTRLSIL.

Points on this clone: This specimen includes other DNA sequences encoding the same CDR3. The chain has TRBV5-1 and TRBJ1-2; 9 bases are shared with TRBD1. The germline gives CDR1 SGHRS, CDR2 YFSETQ. The V segment lost 5 bases and the J segment 6 bases; nucleotides outside the gene matches: 5. This CDR3 is built from 13 residues. Here the CDR3 reads CASSVTGGHGYTF. The CDR3 nucleotides are TGCGCCAGCAGTGTTACAGGGGGCCATGGCTACACCTTC.

The chain joins TRBV7-9 to TRBJ2-5; 13 bases map to TRBD2. V lost 3 bases to trimming and J lost 5 bases; unmatched junction nucleotides: 3. CDR3 length equals 15 residues. Germline CDR1 SEHNR, CDR2 FQNEAQ (reference sequence). The CDR3 nucleotides are TGTGCCAGCAGCTTCGGGACTAGCGGGGTCGAGACCCAGTACTTC. This encodes CASSFGTSGVETQYF. Together with reference TRBV7-9 and TRBJ2-5, the CDR3 gives the full variable domain: DTGVSQNPRHKITKRGQNVTFRCDPISEHNRLYWYRQTLGQGPEFLTYFQNEAQLEKSRLLSDRFSAERPKGSFSTLEIQRTEQGDSAMYLCASSFGTSGVETQYFGPGTRLLVL.

The rearrangement links TRBV18 to TRBJ2-3; 10 bases map to TRBD1. CDR1 KGHSH and CDR2 LQKENI come from the germline V gene. After removal of 3 bases from V and 4 bases from J, the junction contained 4 bases not matched to a gene. The CDR3 sequence is 15 residues long. The CDR3 spells CASSPGTGVPDTQYF. In DNA, the CDR3 is TGTGCCAGCTCACCCGGGACAGGGGTCCCAGATACGCAGTATTTT.

This chain links TRBV6-5 with TRBJ1-2; D is uncertain. Germline V gives CDR1 MNHEY, CDR2 SVGAGI. The CDR3 is 14 residues long. Trimming stripped 2 bases from V and 0 bases from J, with 7 bases between. CDR3 sequence: CASSYEPTNYGYTF. The CDR3 nucleotides read TGTGCCAGCAGTTACGAGCCAACTAACTATGGCTACACCTTC.

V and J are TRBV27 and TRBJ1-1; 7 bases are shared with TRBD1. Per the germline V gene, CDR1 is MNHEY and CDR2 is SMNVEV (reference sequence). The trim removed 7 bases at V and 4 bases at J, leaving 9 bases unmatched. This CDR3 contains 14 residues. DNA of the CDR3: TGTGCCAGCACCAAGGAGGGGGCTGGCACTGAAGCTTTCTTT. It encodes CASTKEGAGTEAFF.

The chain uses TRBV6-1 and TRBJ1-5, with TRBD1 matching 9 bases. Per the germline V gene, CDR1 is MNHNS and CDR2 is SASEGT. The length of the CDR3 is 14 residues. V trimming: 5 bases; J trimming: 6 bases; junction bases outside the gene matches: 5. The CDR3 region is CASSYQGQGQPQHF. The CDR3, as DNA: TGTGCCAGCAGTTATCAGGGACAGGGTCAGCCCCAGCATTTT.

The J gene is TRBJ1-2, the V gene TRBV19; possible D gene TRBD1, 6 bases. The CDR3 has 16 amino acids. V lost 1 base to trimming and J lost 6 bases, with 18 bases between them. Germline CDR1 is LNHDA and CDR2 is SQIVND (reference sequence). CDR3 sequence reads: CASSIAPTGYVNGYTF. The CDR3 bases are TGTGCCAGTAGTATAGCCCCGACAGGATATGTCAATGGCTACACCTTC.

The rearrangement joins TRBV30 to TRBJ1-2, with TRBD1 as a possible D gene (5 bases). The germline V gene has CDR1 GTSNPN and CDR2 SVGIG (reference sequence). The CDR3 has 13 amino acids. The ends were cut back, 0 bases at V and 6 bases at J, with 11 bases in the middle. CDR3 protein: CAWSVGGADGYTF. DNA for the CDR3: TGTGCCTGGAGTGTGGGCGGGGCCGATGGCTACACCTTC. Full variable domain (rest looked up from reference TRBV30 and TRBJ1-2): SQTIHQWPATLVQPVGSPLSLECTVEGTSNPNLYWYRQAAGRGLQLLFYSVGIGQISSEVPQNLSASRPQDRQFILSSKKLLLSDSGFYLCAWSVGGADGYTFGSGTRLTVV.

The V call is TRBV11-2, the J call TRBJ2-1, with 13 positions matching TRBD2. In germline, CDR1 is SGHAT, CDR2 FQNNGV. V shed 5 bases, J shed 6 bases, and the junction held 7 bases outside the gene matches. The CDR3 is 16 amino acids. CDR3 in DNA: TGTGCCAGCAGCCCCTCCGGGACTAGCGGGGCCAATGAGCAGTTCTTC. This gives the protein CASSPSGTSGANEQFF. Full variable domain (remainder filled in from reference TRBV11-2 and TRBJ2-1): EAGVAQSPRYKIIEKRQSVAFWCNPISGHATLYWYQQILGQGPKLLIQFQNNGVVDDSQLPKDRFSAERLKGVDSTLKIQPAKLEDSAVYLCASSPSGTSGANEQFFGPGTRLTVL.

The chain carries TRBV5-1 and TRBJ2-3; tentatively, D is TRBD2 (7 bases). Trimming removed 4 bases at V and 5 bases at J, with 20 bases between. Germline V gene sequence: CDR1 SGHRS, CDR2 YFSETQ. This CDR3 region has 16 residues. CDR3 nucleotides: TGCGCCAGCAGCCCCGGGGCGGGGGCGCTAGTAGATACGCAGTATTTT. This codes for CASSPGAGALVDTQYF.

V is TRBV10-3 and J is TRBJ2-3; unclear D gene. Germline V gene data show CDR1 as ENHRY and CDR2 as SYGVKD. This CDR3 has 12 amino acids. Trimming left V 6 bases short and J 4 bases short, with 8 bases between. CDR3 protein: CAISETADTQYF. The CDR3 DNA reads TGTGCCATCAGCGAGACTGCAGATACGCAGTATTTT.

Comment on this clone: At one end the junction does not follow the germline gene, possibly because of a read error. V gene TRBV7-7 combines with J gene TRBJ2-7, with 7 positions matching TRBD1. Germline V gene data show CDR1 as SSHAT and CDR2 as FNYEAQ (reference sequence). The CDR3 spans 15 residues. The chain's CDR3 is CASSLGSGQTYEQYF. CDR3 nucleotides: TGTGCTAGCAGCTTAGGGTCGGGACAGACCTACGAGCAGTACTTC. The full variable domain, completed using reference TRBV7-7 and TRBJ2-7, is GAGVSQSPRYKVTKRGQDVTLRCDPISSHATLYWYQQALGQGPEFLTYFNYEAQPDKSGLPSDRFSAERPEGSISTLTIQRTEQRDSAMYRCASSLGSGQTYEQYFGPGTRLTVT.

The CDR3 spells CASSLTLTYSTDTQYF. CDR3 bases: TGTGCCAGCAGCTTAACTCTAACGTATAGCACAGATACGCAGTATTTT. The chain joins TRBV11-1 to TRBJ2-3; no clear D. V shed 2 bases and J shed 0 bases, with 12 bases lying between them. Germline lookup yields CDR1 SGHAT and CDR2 FQDESV (reference sequence). The CDR3 covers 16 residues.

The chain links TRBV27 to TRBJ1-4; 7 bases are shared with TRBD1. The CDR3 spans 17 residues. Trimming took 2 bases from V and 8 from J; bases not matched to a gene: 14. Germline assignment: CDR1 MNHEY and CDR2 SMNVEV (reference sequence). CDR3 DNA: TGTGCCAGCAGTTTAAGATGGTTAGACAGGGCAGGAGAAAAACTGTTTTTT. This encodes CASSLRWLDRAGEKLFF.

The CDR3 is CASSGTGTNYGYTF. The CDR3 region has the DNA TGCGCCAGCAGTGGGACAGGGACTAACTATGGCTACACCTTC. This rearrangement joins TRBV4-1 to TRBJ1-2, with 9 bases fitting TRBD1. V trimming: 6 bases; J trimming: 0 bases; junction bases outside the gene matches: 2. Germline V CDR1 and CDR2: MGHRA, YSYEKL. This CDR3 contains 14 residues.

This chain joins TRBV5-4 and TRBJ2-3, with D tentatively TRBD2 (6 bases). The CDR3 runs to 14 residues. Trimming removed 6 bases at V and 3 bases at J, with 14 bases between. Germline V gene data show CDR1 as SGHNT and CDR2 as YYREEE (reference sequence). The CDR3 region is CASNRGVSTDTQYF. The CDR3, as DNA: TGTGCCAGCAACCGCGGGGTCTCGACAGATACGCAGTATTTT.

The rearrangement links TRBV5-6 to TRBJ1-2, with 8 bases aligning to TRBD1. Trimming at V came to 0 bases and at J to 8 bases, leaving 9 bases not matched to a gene. Germline loops: CDR1 SGHDT, CDR2 YYEEEE. This CDR3 comprises 15 residues. CDR3 sequence (DNA): TGTGCCAGCAGCTTGGTCGACAGGGGCCCCTTCGGCTACACCTTC. This sequence encodes CASSLVDRGPFGYTF.

The chain employs TRBV5-1 and TRBJ2-3, with 7 bases that match TRBD1. The CDR3 consists of 14 residues. V lost 0 bases, J lost 6 bases, and 4 bases stayed unmatched. Germline V gene sequence: CDR1 SGHRS, CDR2 YFSETQ. The CDR3 protein is CASSLGQGGDTQYF. As DNA, the CDR3 is TGCGCCAGCAGCTTGGGACAGGGTGGGGATACGCAGTATTTT.

The chain links TRBV7-3 to TRBJ2-3, with 8 bases aligning to TRBD2. This CDR3 contains 17 residues. Germline V gene data show CDR1 as SGHTA and CDR2 as FQGTGA. Trimming took 0 bases from V and 3 from J; bases not matched to a gene: 8. This CDR3 reads CASSLTFLAGLTDTQYF. CDR3 sequence (DNA): TGTGCCAGCAGCTTAACGTTCCTAGCGGGCCTAACAGATACGCAGTATTTT.

V is TRBV30 and J is TRBJ1-2, with D hard to call. Germline V lookup: CDR1 GTSNPN, CDR2 SVGIG (reference sequence). V was cut by 4 bases and J by 1 base, with 7 bases left in between. This CDR3 is 12 amino acids long. The CDR3: CAWTGDNYGYTF. DNA of the CDR3: TGTGCCTGGACCGGGGATAACTATGGCTACACCTTC.

This clone was counted between two and nine times. The chain combines TRBV7-8 with TRBJ1-5; tentatively, D is TRBD1 (5 bases). From germline, CDR1 is SGHVS and CDR2 FQNEAQ. This CDR3 spans 12 amino acids. Trimming pared 4 bases from V and 6 bases from J, leaving 7 bases between. The CDR3 spells CASSSQVQPQHF. CDR3 nucleotide sequence: TGTGCCAGCAGCTCACAGGTTCAGCCCCAGCATTTT.

The chain combines TRBV7-9 with TRBJ1-1; 9 bases are a match to TRBD1. The V segment lost 5 bases and the J segment 6 bases; nucleotides outside the gene matches: 10. The CDR3 length is 15 residues. Germline CDR1 is SEHNR and CDR2 is FQNEAQ (reference sequence). This CDR3 is CASSLQGAIGAEAFF. The CDR3 DNA reads as TGTGCCAGCAGCCTACAGGGGGCGATCGGGGCTGAAGCTTTCTTT.

This clone came up a few times. This rearrangement joins TRBV6-1 to TRBJ1-1, with D possibly being TRBD1 (6 bases). Trimming left V 3 bases short and J 4 bases short, with 12 bases between. Germline V gene data show CDR1 as MNHNS and CDR2 as SASEGT. The CDR3 loop spans 14 amino acids. The CDR3 DNA sequence: TGTGCCAGCAGTGATCTGGGGGGGCTCACTGAAGCTTTCTTT. Its translation is CASSDLGGLTEAFF.

The sample holds a few counts of this clone. The gene calls are TRBV2 and TRBJ1-6; D is ambiguous. CDR1 is SNHLY and CDR2 is FYNNEI in the germline V gene. The CDR3 length is 15 residues. Trimming removed 4 bases from V and 5 bases from J, with 12 bases in between. CDR3 coding DNA: TGTGCCAGCAGTGGAACAGCCGTTAATAATTCACCCCTCCACTTT. The encoded protein is CASSGTAVNNSPLHF.

This clone showed up just a few times. CDR3 region: CASSPIRDRAADEQFF. The CDR3 bases are TGTGCCAGCAGCCCCATCCGGGACAGGGCGGCGGATGAGCAGTTCTTC. This chain links TRBV14 with TRBJ2-1; 9 bases line up with TRBD1. The CDR3 has 16 amino acids. After removal of 4 bases from V and 8 bases from J, the junction contained 12 bases not matched to a gene. From germline, CDR1 is SGHDN and CDR2 FVKESK.

The chain carries TRBV30 and TRBJ1-2; perhaps TRBD1 as D (5 bases). Per the germline V gene, CDR1 is GTSNPN and CDR2 is SVGIG (reference sequence). The length of the CDR3 is 11 residues. Trimming pared 3 bases from V and 5 bases from J, leaving 7 bases between. CDR3 sequence (DNA): TGTGCCTGGAGCGCAGGGTATGGCTACACCTTC. Its protein product is CAWSAGYGYTF. Drawing the rest from reference TRBV30 and TRBJ1-2, the complete variable domain is SQTIHQWPATLVQPVGSPLSLECTVEGTSNPNLYWYRQAAGRGLQLLFYSVGIGQISSEVPQNLSASRPQDRQFILSSKKLLLSDSGFYLCAWSAGYGYTFGSGTRLTVV.

This clone is a singleton in its sample. This chain links TRBV3-1 (or the pseudogene TRBV3-2) with TRBJ1-4, with 7 bases that match TRBD1. The CDR3 covers 15 residues. Germline CDR1 reads LGHDT; CDR2 reads YNNKEL (reference sequence). J lost 6 bases, V lost 2 bases, and 6 bases had no gene match. The CDR3 DNA follows: TGTGCCAGCAGCCAATGGACAGGACCCGATGAAAAACTGTTTTTT. This encodes CASSQWTGPDEKLFF.

The table lists this clone with a few counts. The chain employs TRBV14 and TRBJ2-7; D ambiguous. The length of the CDR3 is 16 residues. Germline CDR1 and CDR2: SGHDN and FVKESK. Trimming shortened V by 0 bases and J by 1 base, and 13 bases separated the two germline ends. The CDR3 sequence is CASSQEARYLSYEQYF. CDR3 coding DNA: TGTGCCAGCAGCCAAGAGGCCAGATACCTTTCCTACGAGCAGTACTTC. Filled out from reference TRBV14 and TRBJ2-7, the complete variable domain reads EAGVTQFPSHSVIEKGQTVTLRCDPISGHDNLYWYRRVMGKEIKFLLHFVKESKQDESGMPNNRFLAERTGGTYSTLKVQPAELEDSGVYFCASSQEARYLSYEQYFGPGTRLTVT.